The clone carrying this TCR beta chain was found many times. CDR3 size: 14 residues. Unmatched junction bases numbered 8, after V lost 6 bases and J lost 4 bases. Germline CDR1 is MDHEN and CDR2 is SYDVKM. This sample is part of a study of T cells in Graves' hyperthyroidism and ophthalmopathy. Exclusion of a patient resulted from uncontrolled infection, other autoimmune disease, pregnancy or lactation. Researchers took RNA transcripts and amplified the TCR beta CDR3 regions from them. The TCR CDR3 first-round RT-PCR relied on the HTBI primer set. A single record per CDR3 protein comes from TCRdb applying MiXCR to the multiplex PCR reads. The sample consists of around 600,000 distinct CDR3 sequences, about 14% of them appearing once.

The clonotype comes from a woman aged 45-65 years with Graves' ophthalmopathy. Sequencing was performed on blood. The chain is built from TRBV28 and TRBJ2-5, with 7 bases identical to TRBD1. The CDR3 spells CASRTTGESETQYF. The CDR3 region has the DNA TGTGCCAGCAGAACAACAGGGGAGTCAGAGACCCAGTACTTC.